What follows is one T cell receptor (beta chain) and its context. What it binds is unknown. Here immunoSEQ multiplex PCR was the method, and the copy in TCRdb shows in-frame clones only, minus some. The data contain roughly 1 million clones, approximately 78% of them singletons. The data originate from a study of shared clonotypes between healthy human individuals. Per the germline V gene, CDR1 is MNHEY and CDR2 is SVGAGI. The CDR3 consists of 15 residues. J gave up 9 bases and V 3 bases, and 11 bases lay outside the gene matches. Partitioning of CD4+ cells yielded a CD45RA+ naive subset and a CD45RA-negative memory subset. General study points: Sharing across four donors was highest in naive CD4 (roughly 5%) and lowest in memory CD8 (about 0.4%).

The chain has TRBV6-5 and TRBJ2-1; 7 nucleotides agree with TRBD1. The TCR sequence derives from a man in his late teens or twenties in good health. Some clones in this sample may be carry-over from other donors' samples. The material sequenced was memory CD4+ T cells from PBMCs. Subset meaning: CD45RA-negative fraction. The chain's CDR3 is CASSYGIQGVREQFF. CDR3 nucleotides: TGTGCCAGCAGTTATGGGATTCAGGGGGTACGTGAGCAGTTCTTC.